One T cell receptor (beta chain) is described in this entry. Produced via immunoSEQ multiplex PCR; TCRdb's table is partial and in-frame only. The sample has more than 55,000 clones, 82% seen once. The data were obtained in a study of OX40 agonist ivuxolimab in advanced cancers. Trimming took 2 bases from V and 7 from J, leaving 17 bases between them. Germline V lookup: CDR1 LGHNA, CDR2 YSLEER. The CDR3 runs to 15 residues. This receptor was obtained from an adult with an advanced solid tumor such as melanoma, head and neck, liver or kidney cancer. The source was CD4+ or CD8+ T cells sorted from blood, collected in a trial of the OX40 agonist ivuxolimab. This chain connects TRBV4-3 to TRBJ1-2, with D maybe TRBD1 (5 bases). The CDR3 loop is CASSQRMGGFSGYTF. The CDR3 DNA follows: TGCGCCAGCAGCCAACGTATGGGGGGGTTCAGTGGCTACACCTTC.